This note documents a single TCR beta chain sequence. Study processing details: Scientists estimated how many nucleated cells there were by amplifying reference gene primers. Repertoires were generated with immunoSEQ multiplex PCR, while TCRdb's copy carries only in-frame clones and drops some. V and J calls and clone size are those listed in that table; D and trimming were worked out from the DNA. Counted here are some 240,000 clones, around 80% occurring once; the ten biggest clones make up about 7%. This entry belongs to a study of blood T cell repertoires in COVID-19. Study context: The United States, Italy and Spain supplied acute and convalescent COVID-19 samples. T cells, B-cell-depleted T cells, or PBMCs supplied cDNA or gDNA.

The CDR3 totals 17 residues. V lost 6 bases to trimming and J lost 5 bases; unmatched junction nucleotides: 13. Germline assignment: CDR1 SGHNT and CDR2 YYREEE (reference sequence). The sequencing sample was made of peripheral blood. This TCR was recovered from a woman in her 70s with acute or convalescent COVID-19. The rearrangement links TRBV5-4 to TRBJ2-2; 10 positions agree with TRBD2. DNA for the CDR3: TGTGCCAGCACGACTAAAAGCGGGGGGGCAGGGACCGGGGAGCTGTTTTTT. Protein product: CASTTKSGGAGTGELFF.